This T cell receptor (beta chain) was sequenced during a study of blood T cell repertoires in COVID-19. Ages ranged from about 18 to 89 years, with residence in 24 US areas. Authors' data handling: From reference gene primer amplification, estimates of nucleated cell counts were derived. The assay was immunoSEQ multiplex PCR, and TCRdb's table has in-frame clones only and misses some. V, J and clone size were drawn from that table, and D and trimming were deduced from the DNA. The sample contains about 240,000 clones, approximately 83% of which appear only once. Per the germline V gene, CDR1 is SGHRS and CDR2 is YFSETQ. The CDR3 contains 15 residues. With 6 bases clipped from V and 5 bases from J, the junction kept 10 bases outside the gene matches.

This clonotype originated in a woman aged 40 to 50 with acute COVID-19. Material: PBMCs or T cells enriched from blood (not recorded which). The genes are TRBV5-1 and TRBJ2-1, with 8 bases aligning to TRBD1. The CDR3 is CASTQGDRSHNEQFF. The CDR3 DNA sequence: TGCGCCAGCACCCAAGGGGACAGGAGCCACAATGAGCAGTTCTTC.